This T cell receptor (beta chain) was observed in a study of T cell responses to AZD1222 COVID-19 vaccine. Study-wide points: There were mostly white British donors and more females than males, and clonal diversity was possibly underestimated. The study identified only a handful of AZD1222 recipients as seropositive at baseline. Among vaccine-associated CD4 TCRs, coverage spanned spike, with dominance at 160-218 and 743-854.

This table comes from immunoSEQ multiplex PCR, and its TCRdb copy is limited to in-frame clones, with some not included. Found here are roughly 130,000 clones, around nine tenths of them singletons; the top ten hold 2.5% to 3%. Of note for this clone: Its antigen is unidentified.

With V trimmed by 0 bases and J by 7 bases, 10 bases remained unmatched. CDR1 is LGHNT, CDR2 FRNRAP, per germline. CDR3 length: 18 amino acids. The chain joins TRBV12-5 to TRBJ1-6; 9 nucleotides align to TRBD1. The TCR sequence derives from an adult in good health. Source: peripheral blood, taken on day 0 of AZD1222 vaccination. CDR3 region: CASGLVLSRGQGNSPLHF. The CDR3 DNA follows: TGTGCTAGTGGTTTGGTTTTAAGTAGGGGACAGGGAAATTCACCCCTCCACTTT.